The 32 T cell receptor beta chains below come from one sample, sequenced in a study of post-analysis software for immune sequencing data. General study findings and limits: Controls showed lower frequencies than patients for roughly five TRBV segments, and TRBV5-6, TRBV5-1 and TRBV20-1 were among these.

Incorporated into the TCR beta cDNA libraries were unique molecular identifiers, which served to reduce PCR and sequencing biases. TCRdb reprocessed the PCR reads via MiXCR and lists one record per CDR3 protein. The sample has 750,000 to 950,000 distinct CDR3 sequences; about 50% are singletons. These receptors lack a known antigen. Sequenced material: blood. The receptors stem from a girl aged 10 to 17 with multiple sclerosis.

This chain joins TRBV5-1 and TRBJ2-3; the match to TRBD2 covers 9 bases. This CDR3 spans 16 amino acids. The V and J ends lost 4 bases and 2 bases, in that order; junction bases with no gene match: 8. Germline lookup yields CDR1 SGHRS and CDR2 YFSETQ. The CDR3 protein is CASSPRASGNTDTQYF. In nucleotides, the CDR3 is TGCGCCAGCAGCCCCCGGGCTAGCGGGAACACAGATACGCAGTATTTT.

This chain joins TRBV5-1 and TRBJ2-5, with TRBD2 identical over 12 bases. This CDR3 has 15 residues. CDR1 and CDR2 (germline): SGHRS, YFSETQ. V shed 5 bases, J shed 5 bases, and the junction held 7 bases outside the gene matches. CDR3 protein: CASRNGLAGSETQYF. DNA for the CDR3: TGCGCCAGCAGAAACGGACTAGCGGGATCGGAGACCCAGTACTTC.

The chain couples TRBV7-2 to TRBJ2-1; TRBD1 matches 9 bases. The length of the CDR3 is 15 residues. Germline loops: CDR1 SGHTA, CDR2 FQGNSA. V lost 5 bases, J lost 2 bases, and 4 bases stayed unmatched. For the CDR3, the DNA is TGTGCCAGCAGCCGGGACAGGGTGACCTACAATGAGCAGTTCTTC. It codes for CASSRDRVTYNEQFF.

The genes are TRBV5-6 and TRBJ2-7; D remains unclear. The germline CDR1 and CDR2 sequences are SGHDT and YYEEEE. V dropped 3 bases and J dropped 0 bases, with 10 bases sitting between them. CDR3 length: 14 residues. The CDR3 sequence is CASSSTVDSYEQYF. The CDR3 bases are TGTGCCAGCAGCTCTACGGTAGACTCCTACGAGCAGTACTTC.

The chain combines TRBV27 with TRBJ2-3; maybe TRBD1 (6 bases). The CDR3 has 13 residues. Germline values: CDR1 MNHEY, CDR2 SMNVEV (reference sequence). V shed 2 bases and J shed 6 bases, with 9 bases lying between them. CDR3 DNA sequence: TGTGCCAGCAGTTTAAACAGGGAGGATACGCAGTATTTT. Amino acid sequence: CASSLNREDTQYF.

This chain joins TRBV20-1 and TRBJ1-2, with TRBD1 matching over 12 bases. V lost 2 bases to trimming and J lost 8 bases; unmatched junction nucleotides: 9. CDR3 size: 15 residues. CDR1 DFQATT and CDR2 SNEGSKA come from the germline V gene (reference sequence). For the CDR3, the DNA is TGCAGTGCTAGAAAAGGGACAGGGGGCGCGGGCGGCTACACCTTC. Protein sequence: CSARKGTGGAGGYTF.

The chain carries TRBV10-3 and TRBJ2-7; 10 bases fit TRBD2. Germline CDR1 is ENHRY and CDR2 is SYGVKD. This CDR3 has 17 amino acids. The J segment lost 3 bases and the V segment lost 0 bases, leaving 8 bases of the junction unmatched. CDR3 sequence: CAISESMGSGRNYEQYF. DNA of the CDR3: TGTGCCATCAGTGAGTCGATGGGTAGCGGGAGGAACTACGAGCAGTACTTC.

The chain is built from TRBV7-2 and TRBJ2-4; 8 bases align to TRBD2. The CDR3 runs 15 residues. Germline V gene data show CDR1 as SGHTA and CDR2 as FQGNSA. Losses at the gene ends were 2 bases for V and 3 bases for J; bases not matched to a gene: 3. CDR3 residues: CASSLSGSGKNIQYF. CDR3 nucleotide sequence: TGTGCCAGCAGCTTAAGCGGGAGCGGCAAAAACATTCAGTACTTC. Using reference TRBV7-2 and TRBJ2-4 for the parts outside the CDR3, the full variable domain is GAGVSQSPSNKVTEKGKDVELRCDPISGHTALYWYRQSLGQGLEFLIYFQGNSAPDKSGLPSDRFSAERTGGSVSTLTIQRTQQEDSAVYLCASSLSGSGKNIQYFGAGTRLSVL.

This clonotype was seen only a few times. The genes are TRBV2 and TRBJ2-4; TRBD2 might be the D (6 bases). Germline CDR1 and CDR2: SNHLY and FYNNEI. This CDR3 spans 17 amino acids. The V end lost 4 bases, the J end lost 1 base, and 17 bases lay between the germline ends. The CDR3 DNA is TGTGCCAGCAGTGGAGGAAGAGGGACTCGCGCCAAAAACATTCAGTACTTC. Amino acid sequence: CASSGGRGTRAKNIQYF.

This CDR3 reads CASSLGPVAKNIQYF. The CDR3 DNA sequence: TGCGCCAGCAGCTTGGGGCCGGTAGCCAAAAACATTCAGTACTTC. This chain uses TRBV5-1 with TRBJ2-4; D unresolved. Germline V gene data show CDR1 as SGHRS and CDR2 as YFSETQ. Between the trimmed V and J ends, which lost 0 bases and 0 bases, there was a span of 7 bases. This CDR3 contains 15 residues.

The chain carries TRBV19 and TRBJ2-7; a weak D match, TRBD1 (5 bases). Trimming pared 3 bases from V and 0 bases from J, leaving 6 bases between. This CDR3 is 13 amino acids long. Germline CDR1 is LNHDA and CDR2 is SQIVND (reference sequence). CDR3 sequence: CASSMQGSYEQYF. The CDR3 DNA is TGTGCCAGTAGTATGCAGGGCTCCTACGAGCAGTACTTC.

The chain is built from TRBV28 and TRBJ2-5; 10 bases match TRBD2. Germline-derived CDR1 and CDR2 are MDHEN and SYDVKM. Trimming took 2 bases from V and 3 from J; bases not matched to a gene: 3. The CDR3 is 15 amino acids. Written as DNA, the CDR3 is TGTGCCAGCAGTTTACCTAGCGGGAGAGAAGAGACCCAGTACTTC. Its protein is CASSLPSGREETQYF.

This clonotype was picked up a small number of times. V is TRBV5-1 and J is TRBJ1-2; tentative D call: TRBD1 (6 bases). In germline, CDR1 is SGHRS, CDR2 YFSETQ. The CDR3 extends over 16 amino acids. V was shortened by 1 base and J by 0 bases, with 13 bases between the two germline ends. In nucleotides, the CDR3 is TGCGCCAGCAGCTTGATCGGGGGCGCTACTAACTATGGCTACACCTTC. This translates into CASSLIGGATNYGYTF.

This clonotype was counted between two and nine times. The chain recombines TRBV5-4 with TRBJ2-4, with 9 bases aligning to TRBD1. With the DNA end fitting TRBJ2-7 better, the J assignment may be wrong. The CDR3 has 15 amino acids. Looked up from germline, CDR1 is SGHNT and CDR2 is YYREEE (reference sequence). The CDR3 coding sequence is TGTGCCAGCAGCCGGGGATGGACAGGGGATGACGAGCAGTACTTC. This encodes CASSRGWTGDDEQYF.

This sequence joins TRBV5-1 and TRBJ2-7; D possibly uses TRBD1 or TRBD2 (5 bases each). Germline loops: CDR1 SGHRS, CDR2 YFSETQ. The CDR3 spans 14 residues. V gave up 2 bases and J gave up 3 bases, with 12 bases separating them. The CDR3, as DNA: TGCGCCAGCAGCTTCGGGGCAACTCACTACGAGCAGTACTTC. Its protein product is CASSFGATHYEQYF. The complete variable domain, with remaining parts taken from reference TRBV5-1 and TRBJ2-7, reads KAGVTQTPRYLIKTRGQQVTLSCSPISGHRSVSWYQQTPGQGLQFLFEYFSETQRNKGNFPGRFSGRQFSNSRSEMNVSTLELGDSALYLCASSFGATHYEQYFGPGTRLTVT.

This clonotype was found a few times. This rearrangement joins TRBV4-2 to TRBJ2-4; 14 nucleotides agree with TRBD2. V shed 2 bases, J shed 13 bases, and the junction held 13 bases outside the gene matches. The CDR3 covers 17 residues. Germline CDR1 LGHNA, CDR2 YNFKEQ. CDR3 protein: CASSQYHDPGLAGEQYF. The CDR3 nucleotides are TGTGCCAGCAGCCAATACCACGATCCGGGACTAGCGGGGGAACAGTACTTC.

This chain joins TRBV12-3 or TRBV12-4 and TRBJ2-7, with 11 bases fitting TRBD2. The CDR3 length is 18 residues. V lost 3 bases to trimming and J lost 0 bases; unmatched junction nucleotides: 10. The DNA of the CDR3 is TGTGCCAGCAGTTTGTCCCTGTCTAGCGGGGGGATCTCCTACGAGCAGTACTTC. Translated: CASSLSLSSGGISYEQYF.

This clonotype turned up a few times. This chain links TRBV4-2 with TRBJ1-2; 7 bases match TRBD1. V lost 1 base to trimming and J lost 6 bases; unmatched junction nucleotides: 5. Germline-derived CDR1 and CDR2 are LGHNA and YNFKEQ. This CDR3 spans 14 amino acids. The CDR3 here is CASSQGTGANGYTF. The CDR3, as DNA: TGTGCCAGCAGCCAAGGAACAGGGGCCAATGGCTACACCTTC.

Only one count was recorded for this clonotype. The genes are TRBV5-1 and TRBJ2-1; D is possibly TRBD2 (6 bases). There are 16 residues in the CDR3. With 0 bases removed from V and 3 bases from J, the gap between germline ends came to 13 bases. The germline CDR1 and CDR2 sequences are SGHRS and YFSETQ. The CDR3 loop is CASSLVWEVGYNEQFF. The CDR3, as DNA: TGCGCCAGCAGCTTGGTGTGGGAGGTAGGCTACAATGAGCAGTTCTTC.

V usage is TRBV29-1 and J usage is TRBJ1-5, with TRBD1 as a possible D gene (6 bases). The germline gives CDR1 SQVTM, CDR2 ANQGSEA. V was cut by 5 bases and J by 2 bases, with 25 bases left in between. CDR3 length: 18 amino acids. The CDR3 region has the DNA TGCAGCGTTACCACAGGGCCCAACGGGGATATCGGCAATCAGCCCCAGCATTTT. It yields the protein CSVTTGPNGDIGNQPQHF. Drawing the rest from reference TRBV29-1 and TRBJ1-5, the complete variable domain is SAVISQKPSRDICQRGTSLTIQCQVDSQVTMMFWYRQQPGQSLTLIATANQGSEATYESGFVIDKFPISRPNLTFSTLTVSNMSPEDSSIYLCSVTTGPNGDIGNQPQHFGDGTRLSIL.

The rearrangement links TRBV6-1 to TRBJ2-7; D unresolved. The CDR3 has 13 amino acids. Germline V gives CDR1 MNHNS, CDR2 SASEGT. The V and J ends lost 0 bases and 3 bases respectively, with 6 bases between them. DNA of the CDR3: TGTGCCAGCAGTGAAGCCCGACACTACGAGCAGTACTTC. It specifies CASSEARHYEQYF.

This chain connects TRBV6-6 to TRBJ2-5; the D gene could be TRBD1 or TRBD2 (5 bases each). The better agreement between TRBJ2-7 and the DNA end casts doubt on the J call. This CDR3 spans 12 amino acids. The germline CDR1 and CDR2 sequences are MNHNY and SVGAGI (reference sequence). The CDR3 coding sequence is TGTGCCAGCAAGGGGCGGGTGCACGAGCAGTACTTC. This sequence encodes CASKGRVHEQYF.

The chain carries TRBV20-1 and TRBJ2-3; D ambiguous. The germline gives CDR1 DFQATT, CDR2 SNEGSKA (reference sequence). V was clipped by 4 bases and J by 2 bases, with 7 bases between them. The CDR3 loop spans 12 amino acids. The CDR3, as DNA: TGCAGTGCTAAGACCTACACAGATACGCAGTATTTT. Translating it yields CSAKTYTDTQYF.

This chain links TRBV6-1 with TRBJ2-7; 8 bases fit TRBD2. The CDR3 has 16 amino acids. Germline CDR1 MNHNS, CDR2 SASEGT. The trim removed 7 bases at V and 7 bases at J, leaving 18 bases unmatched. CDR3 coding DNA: TGTGCCAGCACGGAATTAGCGGGAAGCTCCTACAATGAGCAGTACTTC. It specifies CASTELAGSSYNEQYF.

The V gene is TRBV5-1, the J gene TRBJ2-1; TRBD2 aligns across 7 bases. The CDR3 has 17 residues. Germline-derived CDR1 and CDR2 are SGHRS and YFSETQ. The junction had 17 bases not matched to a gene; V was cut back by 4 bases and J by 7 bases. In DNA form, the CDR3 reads TGCGCCAGCAGCCGGTCGGGAGGAACTTGGGAAGGGAATGAGCAGTTCTTC. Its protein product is CASSRSGGTWEGNEQFF.

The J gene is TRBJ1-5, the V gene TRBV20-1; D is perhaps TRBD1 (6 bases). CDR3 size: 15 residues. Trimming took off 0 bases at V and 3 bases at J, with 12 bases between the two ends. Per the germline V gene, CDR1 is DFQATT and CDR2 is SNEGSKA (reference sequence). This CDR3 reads CSARDPYRVNQPQHF. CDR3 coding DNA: TGCAGTGCTAGAGATCCGTACAGGGTCAATCAGCCCCAGCATTTT.

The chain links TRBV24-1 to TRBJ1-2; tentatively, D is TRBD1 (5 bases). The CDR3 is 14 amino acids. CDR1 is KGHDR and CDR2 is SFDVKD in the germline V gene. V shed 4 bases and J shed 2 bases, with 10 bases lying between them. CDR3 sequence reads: CATSDHDRNYGYTF. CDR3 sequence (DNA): TGTGCCACCAGTGACCACGACAGAAACTATGGCTACACCTTC.

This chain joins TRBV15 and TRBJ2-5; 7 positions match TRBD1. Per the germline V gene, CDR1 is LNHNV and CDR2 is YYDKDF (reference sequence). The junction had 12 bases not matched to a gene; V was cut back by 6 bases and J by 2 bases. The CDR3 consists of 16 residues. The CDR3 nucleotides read TGTGCCACCAGTAAAGGAGGCAGGGGGTATCAAGAGACCCAGTACTTC. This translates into CATSKGGRGYQETQYF. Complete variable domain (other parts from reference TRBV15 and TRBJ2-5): DAMVIQNPRYQVTQFGKPVTLSCSQTLNHNVMYWYQQKSSQAPKLLFHYYDKDFNNEADTPDNFQSRRPNTSFCFLDIRSPGLGDTAMYLCATSKGGRGYQETQYFGPGTRLLVL.

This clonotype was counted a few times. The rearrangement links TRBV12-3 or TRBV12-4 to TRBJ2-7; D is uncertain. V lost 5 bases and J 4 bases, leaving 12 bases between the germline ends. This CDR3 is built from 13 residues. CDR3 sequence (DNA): TGTGCCAGCAGTCAGTCTCTAAGTTACGAGCAGTACTTC. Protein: CASSQSLSYEQYF.

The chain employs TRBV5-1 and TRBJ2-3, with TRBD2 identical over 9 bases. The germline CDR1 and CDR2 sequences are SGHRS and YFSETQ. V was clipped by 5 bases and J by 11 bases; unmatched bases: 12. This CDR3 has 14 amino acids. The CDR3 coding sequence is TGCGCCAGCAGTCATCCGGGACTAGCAATGTGGCAGTATTTT. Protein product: CASSHPGLAMWQYF.

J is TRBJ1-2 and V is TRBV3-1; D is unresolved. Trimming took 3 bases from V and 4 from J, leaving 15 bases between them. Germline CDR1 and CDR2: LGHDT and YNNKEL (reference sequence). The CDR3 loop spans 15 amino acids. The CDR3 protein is CASSHLDPGSYGYTF. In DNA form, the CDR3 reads TGTGCCAGCAGCCATCTAGATCCGGGGTCCTATGGCTACACCTTC.

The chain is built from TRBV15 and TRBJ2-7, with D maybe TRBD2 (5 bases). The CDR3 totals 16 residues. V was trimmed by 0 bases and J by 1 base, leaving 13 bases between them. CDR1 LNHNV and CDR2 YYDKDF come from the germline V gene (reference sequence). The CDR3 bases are TGTGCCACCAGCAGAGACCGCGGACTGGGATCCTACGAGCAGTACTTC. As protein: CATSRDRGLGSYEQYF.